The entry that follows covers one T cell receptor beta chain sequence. The entry originates in a study of cytomegalovirus exposure and HLA in healthy donors. The study ran its PCR with 60 Vbeta and 13 Jbeta primers. Data came from immunoSEQ multiplex PCR; TCRdb stores just in-frame clones and leaves some out. Found here are around 48,000 clones; the top ten clones hold less than 2.5%. The germline V and J ends were trimmed by 3 bases and 4 bases, with 13 bases remaining between them. In germline, CDR1 is SGDLS, CDR2 YYNGEE. This CDR3 spans 14 amino acids. V usage is TRBV9 and J usage is TRBJ1-2; D perhaps matches TRBD1 (5 bases). Sequencing used PBMCs. The clonotype originates from a female donor in good health and CMV-seronegative. CDR3 DNA sequence: TGTGCCAGCAGCGCGGGACTGGGTCTCTATGGCTACACCTTC. This encodes CASSAGLGLYGYTF.